Included here is one T cell receptor beta chain sequence, with context. At one end the junction does not follow the germline gene, possibly because of a read error. The CDR3 runs to 11 residues. Per the germline V gene, CDR1 is SGHRS and CDR2 is YFSETQ. This specimen belongs to a study of blood T cell repertoires in COVID-19. Study-wide background: Sources were T cells, B-cell-depleted T cells, or PBMCs; the material itself was cDNA or gDNA.

The authors' processing: How many nucleated cells were present was estimated from reference gene primer amplification. Sequenced by immunoSEQ multiplex PCR; TCRdb stores in-frame clones only, minus some. The DNA was the basis for D and trimming; V, J and clone size are from that table. Seen here are 95,000 to 100,000 clones, 79% observed once, and the top ten hold over 15%. The TCR sequence derives from a woman older than 75 with active or convalescent COVID-19. The chain joins TRBV5-1 to TRBJ2-1, with D unclear. The sequenced sample was peripheral blood. As DNA, the CDR3 is TGTGCCAGCAGCTTGTCGCGGGAGCAGTTCTTC. This encodes CASSLSREQFF.